This TCR beta chain was sequenced for a study of blood T cell repertoires in COVID-19. Clones were read by immunoSEQ multiplex PCR, and TCRdb kept only the in-frame ones, dropping some. The profile shows approximately 330,000 clones, roughly nine tenths of them singletons. CDR3 size: 14 residues. The germline V gene has CDR1 LNHDA and CDR2 SQIVND (reference sequence). V was pared by 4 bases and J by 3 bases, with 4 bases of the junction left unmatched. The receptor was isolated from a woman aged 25 to 39 who had recovered from COVID-19. The material sequenced was PBMCs or T cells enriched from blood (not recorded which). The rearrangement uses TRBV19 and TRBJ2-7; 9 bases match TRBD1. The CDR3 DNA follows: TGTGCCAGTAGTACGGGACAGGGTTTCTACGAGCAGTACTTC. It yields the protein CASSTGQGFYEQYF.